One and the same sample provided the 6 T cell receptor beta chains below, sequenced in a study of T cells after yellow fever vaccination. Using its own MiXCR run on the 5' RACE reads, TCRdb lists one record per CDR3 protein. Among about 340,000 distinct CDR3 sequences listed, roughly an eighth were seen once. The sequenced sample was CD4+ T cells sorted from PBMCs, obtained 15 days after the yellow fever booster vaccination. These receptors were obtained from a man aged 18 to 29 who received the YFV17D yellow fever vaccine.

This clonotype has only a few counts. The chain has TRBV28 and TRBJ1-5; D call uncertain. The V gene lost 6 bases and the J gene lost 11 bases, with 20 bases spanning the gap. The CDR3 runs to 14 residues. Germline lookup yields CDR1 MDHEN and CDR2 SYDVKM. As DNA, the CDR3 is TGTGCCAGCAGCACCCCCCAATCCTATCGGGCCCAGCATTTT. It translates to CASSTPQSYRAQHF. Combining the CDR3 with reference TRBV28 and TRBJ1-5 gives the whole variable domain DVKVTQSSRYLVKRTGEKVFLECVQDMDHENMFWYRQDPGLGLRLIYFSYDVKMKEKGDIPEGYSVSREKKERFSLILESASTNQTSMYLCASSTPQSYRAQHFGDGTRLSIL.

Only a few counts were recorded for this clonotype. The chain joins TRBV24-1 to TRBJ2-5; TRBD2 might be the D (5 bases). Trimming removed 9 bases at V and 2 bases at J, with 12 bases between. CDR3 length: 13 amino acids. Germline lookup yields CDR1 KGHDR and CDR2 SFDVKD. The CDR3 region is CATGPGYQETQYF. The CDR3 coding sequence is TGTGCCACCGGACCGGGGTATCAAGAGACCCAGTACTTC.

The chain is built from TRBV5-1 and TRBJ1-2; no clear D gene. CDR1 is SGHRS, CDR2 YFSETQ, per germline. This CDR3 comprises 15 residues. With 0 bases removed from V and 6 bases from J, the gap between germline ends came to 15 bases. CDR3 nucleotides: TGCGCCAGCAGCTTGGGAGTAGCAGGCGGTAATGGCTACACCTTC. Its translation is CASSLGVAGGNGYTF.

There are a few counts of this clonotype. This chain connects TRBV25-1 to TRBJ1-3, with D uncertain. V was trimmed by 1 base and J by 9 bases, leaving 13 bases between them. Germline lookup yields CDR1 MGHDK and CDR2 SYGVNS. The CDR3 totals 14 residues. DNA for the CDR3: TGTGCCAGCAGTGAATGGGGTCCGGGGTCCACCATATATTTT. It yields the protein CASSEWGPGSTIYF.

This clonotype has a handful of counts. The CDR3 coding sequence is TGTGCGCGCAGCTTACCGGGGTTAACAAATGAAAAACTGTTTTTT. It specifies CARSLPGLTNEKLFF. The gene calls are TRBV7-9 and TRBJ1-4; D ambiguous. The CDR3 runs 15 residues. Germline V gene sequence: CDR1 SEHNR, CDR2 FQNEAQ (reference sequence).

This clonotype was detected ten times or more. V gene TRBV7-6 combines with J gene TRBJ1-5; no firm D call. Germline V gives CDR1 SGHVS, CDR2 FNYEAQ. V was pared by 4 bases and J by 6 bases, with 16 bases between. The CDR3 contains 15 residues. The CDR3 spells CASSSASDGSQPQHF. The CDR3 DNA sequence: TGTGCCAGCAGCTCAGCTTCGGATGGAAGTCAGCCCCAGCATTTT.